The clone carrying this T cell receptor beta chain appeared a few times. What it binds is not known. The sample originates from a study of blood T cells in healthy people across ages. Looking at the study overall: For every two T cells, template switching captured about one barcoded beta molecule. Study outcomes and limitations: Expanded clonotype changes were possibly confounded by unknown donor CMV status.

Germline assignment: CDR1 SGHTA and CDR2 FQGNSA. With 5 bases removed from V and 11 bases from J, the gap between germline ends came to 19 bases. The CDR3 has 15 amino acids. Combining a sample-barcoded 5' primer with a J-beta primer mix, a second PCR ran for roughly 7 to 12 cycles. CDR3-containing paired-end reads numbered at least 2.5 million in each sample. TCRdb re-called the 5' RACE reads through MiXCR, storing one row per CDR3 protein. The table records some 920,000 distinct CDR3 sequences, roughly 47% of them present only once. This TCR was sampled from a woman aged 60-75 years in good health. This chain links TRBV7-2 with TRBJ1-6; D is undetermined. The sequenced sample was blood. CDR3 in DNA: TGTGCCAGCAGCCCAACAATAGACGGGATCACACCCCTCCACTTT. It encodes CASSPTIDGITPLHF.